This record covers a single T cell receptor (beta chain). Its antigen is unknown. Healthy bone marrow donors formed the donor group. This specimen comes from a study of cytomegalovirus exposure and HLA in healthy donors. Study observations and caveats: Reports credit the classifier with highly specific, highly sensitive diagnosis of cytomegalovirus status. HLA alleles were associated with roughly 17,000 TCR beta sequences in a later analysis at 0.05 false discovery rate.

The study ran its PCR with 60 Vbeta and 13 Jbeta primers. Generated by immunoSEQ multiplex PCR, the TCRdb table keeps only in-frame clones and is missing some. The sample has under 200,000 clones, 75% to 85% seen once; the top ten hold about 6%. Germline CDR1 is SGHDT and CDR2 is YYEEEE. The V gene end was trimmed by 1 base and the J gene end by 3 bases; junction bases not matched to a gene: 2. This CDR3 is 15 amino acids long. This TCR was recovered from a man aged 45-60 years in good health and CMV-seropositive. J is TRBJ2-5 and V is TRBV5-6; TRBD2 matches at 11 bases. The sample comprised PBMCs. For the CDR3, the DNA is TGTGCCAGCAGCTTGCGACTAGCGGGGAAAGAGACCCAGTACTTC. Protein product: CASSLRLAGKETQYF. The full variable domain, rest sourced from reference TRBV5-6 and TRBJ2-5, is DAGVTQSPTHLIKTRGQQVTLRCSPKSGHDTVSWYQQALGQGPQFIFQYYEEEERQRGNFPDRFSGHQFPNYSSELNVNALLLGDSALYLCASSLRLAGKETQYFGPGTRLLVL.